This TCR beta chain comes out of a study of blood T cell repertoires in COVID-19. The CDR3 runs to 15 residues. Trimming cost V 0 bases and J 7 bases, with 15 bases left between them. The germline V gene encodes CDR1 MGHRA and CDR2 YSYEKL. Per the authors' pipeline: Using reference gene primer amplification, nucleated cell counts were estimated. The protocol was immunoSEQ multiplex PCR, while the TCRdb copy is restricted to in-frame clones and leaves out a portion. The DNA gave D and trimming, while V, J and clone size come from that table. The table includes roughly 52,000 clones, approximately 90% detected once. Seattle researchers signed up patients amid active infection and tracked them longitudinally.

Input material: peripheral blood. This TCR was sampled from a man aged 40-49 years with COVID-19, enrolled during active disease. J is TRBJ1-2 and V is TRBV4-1; D might be TRBD1 (5 bases). CDR3 nucleotide sequence: TGCGCCAGCAGCCAAGATCTGGGGGGAGGGTTTGGCTACACCTTC. As protein: CASSQDLGGGFGYTF.